The source of this T cell receptor (beta chain) is a study of Ad26.COV2.S vaccination and SARS-CoV-2 variants. Study in general: Ad26.COV2.S, an intramuscular injection, was given once or twice 56 days apart. General study results and limits: Breadth, reportedly substantial, characterized the spike-specific CD8+ and CD4+ T cell responses after vaccination.

Germline CDR1 and CDR2: SGDLS and YYNGEE. This CDR3 is built from 16 residues. Trimming cost V 2 bases and J 0 bases, with 12 bases left between them. To note about this clone: What it recognizes is unknown.

Treatment described: 15 to 20 received Ad26.COV2.S at low or high dose, single or two shots; 5 received placebo; per-sample allocation not given. Sampling took place 63 days after the first vaccine or placebo injection. TCRdb keeps only in-frame clones here, not all; method: immunoSEQ multiplex PCR. The data hold 300,000 to 400,000 clones, with more than 75% observed a single time. The material was peripheral blood, obtained in a trial of Ad26.COV2.S vaccine versus placebo. The chain joins TRBV9 to TRBJ2-4, with D tentatively TRBD1 (6 bases). The TCR originated in a person aged 18-65 years who received the Ad26.COV2.S COVID-19 vaccine or a placebo. This CDR3 is CASSVGAPLAKNIQYF. In DNA, the CDR3 is TGTGCCAGCAGCGTGGGGGCGCCCCTAGCCAAAAACATTCAGTACTTC.